Sequencing of this T cell receptor (beta chain) was carried out in a study of metastatic and nonmetastatic thyroid tumors. About the study: Patients with malignant and benign thyroid disease provided blood and tumor or nodule tissue, whose repertoires were compared.

Whole-study results and caveats: In blood and tumor, TCR beta diversity was reportedly significantly higher in malignant thyroid tumors than in benign nodules.

TCRdb used MiXCR to call clones anew from the PCR reads. The table lists about 23,000 clones, roughly 22% of them singletons. Not a single patient had been given any form of treatment at any point before undergoing thyroid surgery. This clone was counted many times. The antigen remains unidentified. Germline-derived CDR1 and CDR2 are LNHDA and SQIVND (reference sequence). V shed 7 bases and J 4 bases; nucleotides not matched to a gene: 3. This CDR3 has 13 amino acids. The sequence was obtained from a female donor with papillary thyroid cancer or a benign thyroid nodule (not recorded which). Some clones in this sample may be carry-over from other donors' samples. V and J are TRBV19 and TRBJ2-2; 7 nucleotides agree with TRBD1. Sequencing was done on a sample of blood. CDR3 residues: CASKGQTTGELFF. The DNA for the CDR3 is TGTGCCAGTAAGGGACAGACCACCGGGGAGCTGTTTTTT. The entire variable domain, with the rest obtained from reference TRBV19 and TRBJ2-2, is as follows: DGGITQSPKYLFRKEGQNVTLSCEQNLNHDAMYWYRQDPGQGLRLIYYSQIVNDFQKGDIAEGYSVSREKKESFPLTVTSAQKNPTAFYLCASKGQTTGELFFGEGSRLTVL.